The 8 T cell receptor beta chains given below trace back to one sample, sequenced in a study of response to subunit inactivated influenza vaccine (dated by TCRdb to between 2017 and 2018). Receptors were amplified or captured by RT-PCR. Sequencing was performed on an Illumina HiSeq 2500. Using fastp at Q25 and MiXCR, TCRdb reprocessed the public reads and kept productive beta chains. For every CDR3 protein sequence, its rows merge into one entry that carries the most common genes and DNA. The table for this sample lists under 550,000 distinct CDR3 sequences; approximately 7.7% of them were counted only once. The ten largest clonotypes hold 10% to 15% of the sample. Sample: PBMCs from blood, taken around 25 months after vaccination. These receptors were collected from a man between 50 and 70 years old who received an inactivated influenza vaccine. Donor details come from another sample of the same person, matched by shared clones.

The chain is built from TRBV9 and TRBJ1-1, with D tentatively TRBD1 (5 bases). The CDR3 is 16 amino acids. Trimming left V 1 base short and J 2 bases short, with 15 bases between. Germline values: CDR1 SGDLS, CDR2 YYNGEE. The CDR3 DNA reads TGTGCCAGCAGCGTAACTAGTACCAGGGCTAACACTGAAGCTTTCTTT. Encoded protein: CASSVTSTRANTEAFF.

This clonotype was seen many times. The genes are TRBV6-1 and TRBJ1-5; no reliable D call. The CDR3 extends over 15 amino acids. CDR1 and CDR2 (germline): MNHNS, SASEGT. The germline V and J ends were trimmed by 4 bases and 6 bases, with 16 bases remaining between them. CDR3 residues: CASSVNPLGSQPQHF. The CDR3 DNA sequence: TGTGCCAGCAGTGTTAATCCCCTGGGAAGTCAGCCCCAGCATTTT.

The gene calls are TRBV12-3 or TRBV12-4 and TRBJ2-7; D might be TRBD1 or TRBD2, each matching 6 bases. The V end lost 6 bases, the J end lost 10 bases, and 22 bases lay between the germline ends. The CDR3 consists of 14 residues. In nucleotides, the CDR3 is TGTGCCAGCAGGGGGGGCCAGGGCCCTTATCTTCAGTACTTC. Its translation is CASRGGQGPYLQYF.

This clonotype was counted only a few times. This chain connects TRBV6-2 or TRBV6-3 to TRBJ2-6; D might be TRBD2 (5 bases). CDR1 and CDR2 from the germline V gene are MNHEY and SVGEGT. With 2 bases removed from V and 0 bases from J, the gap between germline ends came to 8 bases. The CDR3 runs to 16 residues. CDR3 amino acids: CASSYGRGSGANVLTF. The DNA for the CDR3 is TGTGCCAGCAGTTACGGTCGGGGCTCTGGGGCCAACGTCCTGACTTTC.

This clonotype was observed a few times. The chain uses TRBV4-3 and TRBJ2-5; TRBD1 aligns across 8 bases. V lost 4 bases, J lost 3 bases, and 4 bases stayed unmatched. CDR1 is LGHNA, CDR2 YSLEER, per germline. CDR3 size: 14 residues. CDR3 residues: CASSLLDREETQYF. CDR3 DNA sequence: TGCGCCAGCAGCCTTTTGGACAGGGAAGAGACCCAGTACTTC.

V and J are TRBV11-2 and TRBJ2-3; 8 nucleotides match TRBD2. The CDR3 totals 15 residues. Germline-derived CDR1 and CDR2 are SGHAT and FQNNGV. The V segment lost 2 bases and the J segment 7 bases; nucleotides outside the gene matches: 8. The CDR3 is CASSLLSSGGNTQYF. CDR3 DNA: TGTGCCAGCAGCTTACTGTCCAGCGGGGGAAATACGCAGTATTTT.

This clonotype was picked up many times. The chain has TRBV20-1 and TRBJ1-1; D call uncertain. Germline assignment: CDR1 DFQATT and CDR2 SNEGSKA (reference sequence). CDR3 length equals 13 residues. Trimming shortened V by 0 bases and J by 4 bases, and 9 bases separated the two germline ends. CDR3 region: CSARDVRGTEAFF. The CDR3 nucleotides are TGCAGTGCTAGAGATGTCCGGGGCACTGAAGCTTTCTTT.

The sample holds many counts of this clonotype. V is TRBV4-3 and J is TRBJ2-1; D may be TRBD2 (5 bases). The CDR3 loop spans 13 amino acids. The V end was cut by 2 bases, the J end by 7 bases, with 9 bases between. Germline-derived CDR1 and CDR2 are LGHNA and YSLEER. The CDR3 loop reads CASSQRTGNEQFF. CDR3 in DNA: TGCGCCAGCAGCCAAAGAACGGGGAATGAGCAGTTCTTC.